This TCR beta chain was identified in a study of T cells in Graves' hyperthyroidism and ophthalmopathy (dated by TCRdb to the late 2010s). Broadly, across the study: Peripheral blood was collected at initial diagnosis, before any treatment. A discovery cohort of approximately 97 patients, 43 with Graves' ophthalmopathy and 57 with stable Graves' hyperthyroidism, was used to find distinguishing TCR V-J signatures. Prospective prediction of ophthalmopathy was tested in an independent validation cohort of about 19 hyperthyroidism patients and some 17 patients who later progressed to ophthalmopathy. For training and testing, the 100 patients in the discovery cohort were randomly divided in a 7:3 ratio. Thyroid tissue and blood T-cell repertoires from over 5 Graves' hyperthyroidism patients were also compared in the study. After sampling, hyperthyroidism patients received methimazole starting at 30 mg daily, and ophthalmopathy patients received high-dose intravenous methylprednisolone. The paper reports TCR Vbeta CDR3 sequencing of approximately 130 peripheral blood samples: 43 ophthalmopathy, 70 to 85 hyperthyroidism and around 17 progressor patients. Findings and caveats that apply to the study as a whole: In validation, the model predicted progression to ophthalmopathy with approximately 70% sensitivity and over 72% specificity, a median of about 6 months before onset. No statistical method was used to set the sample size in advance, and investigators knew the group allocation. Most expanded thyroid clonotypes (frequency above 0.001) were also detected in blood, a finding suggesting that blood repertoires may reflect thyroid immune responses. A model built on a 13 V-J signature distinguished ophthalmopathy from stable hyperthyroidism, reaching roughly 88% sensitivity and about 81% specificity in cross-validation and 80%/75% in testing.

Stable Graves' hyperthyroidism was defined as the absence of progression to ophthalmopathy over 18 months of follow-up. Hyperthyroidism patients were newly diagnosed, with disease duration under 2 months, and aged 18 to 65 years. Patients with uncontrolled infections, other autoimmune diseases, pregnancy or lactation were excluded. Diagnoses were based on clinical symptoms, serum thyroxine and TRAb, thyroid ultrasound and orbital computed tomography. PBMCs were separated from approximately 10 ml of fresh peripheral blood using Ficoll-Paque density gradient centrifugation. Total RNA was extracted with Trizol reagent, and quality was checked on an Agilent 2100 Bioanalyzer. From the cysteine through the phenylalanine, the CDR3 covers 17 amino acids. Kept here is only the CDR3 DNA, which spans 51 bases and is read in frame from base 1. According to the germline V gene (reference sequence), CDR1 reads DFQATT and CDR2 reads SNEGSKA. Trimming accounts for 2 bases at V and 4 bases at J, while the number of junction bases matched to no gene is 12.

The TCR beta CDR3 regions were amplified from RNA transcripts. The TCR CDR3 was subjected to a first round of RT-PCR using the HTBI primer set and the Qiagen OneStep RT-PCR kit. Libraries were constructed in a second round of multiplex PCR, after which size selection and purification were carried out. Paired-end sequencing of the libraries was performed with 100 bp reads on an Illumina HiSeq2000. In the source study's methods: SOAPnuke was used to process the raw data, throwing out any read that contained adapters or uncalled bases, had a mean Phred below 15, or lacked an exact constant-primer or identifier match. COPE v1.2.5 was used to merge high-quality paired reads, and clonotypes were defined as unique nucleotide sequences. MiTCR v1.1 was used to align the clonotypes against IMGT TRBV, TRBD and TRBJ reference segments. Only V-J combinations with frequency above 0.0001, covering about 99% of repertoires, were analysed. The TCS score was defined as the ratio of F50 (clonal expansion) to E x V (chaos), calculated using BLOSUM62-based TCRdist between CDR3 peptides within each V-J. Welch's t-statistics and random forest reduced just over 500 V-J features to about 12, which were used in a naive Bayes classifier (R e1071). TCRdb reprocessing: public reads trimmed at Q25 with fastp, clones called with MiXCR, in-frame beta chains kept. Every CDR3 protein is listed once, alongside the most common genes and DNA of its rows. None of the V and J calls come from the authors' own analysis; TCRdb made them. A total of over 450,000 distinct CDR3 sequences appear in this sample, approximately 15% of them only once. Of the sample, around 17% falls within the top ten clones.

On this clonotype: What this receptor recognizes is not known. There are no base qualities to consult, and no much larger clone falls within one base.

This TCR was sampled from a woman younger than 35 with Graves' hyperthyroidism. The receptor chain draws on TRBV20-1 and TRBJ2-1; the central 9 bases match TRBD2. The sample comprised blood. The CDR3 corresponds to CSARPHRAGGQYNEQFF. Read as DNA, the sequence is TGCAGTGCTAGACCCCACCGAGCGGGAGGACAGTACAATGAGCAGTTCTTC.